This TCR beta chain was sequenced in a study of beta chain features in type 1 diabetes. The wider study: Sorted cells examined across all samples numbered around 99,000,000.

Expressed TCRB transcripts were sequenced, since all the RNA that had been isolated was reverse transcribed. The repertoire was sequenced with immunoSEQ multiplex PCR; TCRdb's copy has only in-frame clones and lacks some. Counted here are nearly 700,000 clones, around an eighth occurring once; the ten biggest clones make up about 0.02%. This clone was found a few times. The antigen is not known. Study results and limitations: Researchers report that Type 1 diabetes patients had moderately but significantly shorter TCRB CDR3s across all four CD4+ subsets.

Sequenced material: naive CD4+ T cells from blood. This TCR derives from a man between 18 and 35 years old with type 1 diabetes.

The CDR3 DNA reads TGTGCCAGCAGCTCCGACCCCAATGGCGCTGAAGCTTTCTTT. As protein: CASSSDPNGAEAFF. The V gene is TRBV7-9, the J gene TRBJ1-1; no reliable D call. This CDR3 is 14 amino acids long. The V end lost 4 bases, the J end lost 6 bases, and 15 bases lay between the germline ends. Germline V lookup: CDR1 SEHNR, CDR2 FQNEAQ (reference sequence).